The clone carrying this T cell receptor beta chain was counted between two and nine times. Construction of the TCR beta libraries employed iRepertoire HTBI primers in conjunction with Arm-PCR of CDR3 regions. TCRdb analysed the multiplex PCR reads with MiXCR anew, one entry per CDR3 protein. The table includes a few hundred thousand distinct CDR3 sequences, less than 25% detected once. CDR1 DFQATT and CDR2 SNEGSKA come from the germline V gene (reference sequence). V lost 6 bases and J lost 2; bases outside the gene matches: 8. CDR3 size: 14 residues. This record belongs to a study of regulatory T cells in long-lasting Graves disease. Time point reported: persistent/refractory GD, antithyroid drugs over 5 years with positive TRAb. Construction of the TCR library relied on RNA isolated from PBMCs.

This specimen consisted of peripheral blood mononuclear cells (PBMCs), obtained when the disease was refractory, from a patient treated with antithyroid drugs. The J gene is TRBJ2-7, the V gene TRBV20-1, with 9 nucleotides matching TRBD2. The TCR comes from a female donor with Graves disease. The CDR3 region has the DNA TGCAGTGCACAAGCGGGAGGACCCCCCTACGAGCAGTACTTC. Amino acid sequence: CSAQAGGPPYEQYF.